A selection of T cell receptor beta chains follows, all from one sample in a study of human versus mouse CDR3 diversity and MHC coevolution. Sequencing was performed with immunoSEQ multiplex PCR; in TCRdb, only in-frame clones are kept and a portion is missing. There are roughly 80,000 clones in the sample; around 92% occur only once, and around 0.15% lies in the top ten. Material for sequencing was naive CD4+ T cells from blood. Receptors originate from a person aged 25 to 75 in good health. Each CDR3 is given with its conserved first and last residue. A D gene is named only where the DNA matches it firmly. Expanded clones are given a class, and other clones once, few, many or no size at all.

V: TRBV5-4; D: NA; size: NA; J: TRBJ1-1; DNA: TGTGCCAGCAGCCGTACAGGGTGGAACACTGAAGCTTTCTTT; CDR3: CASSRTGWNTEAFF
V: TRBV5-1; D: TRBD1; size: NA; J: TRBJ2-7; DNA: TGCGCCAGCAGCGAAACCGGGACAGCCTCCTACGAGCAGTACTTC; CDR3: CASSETGTASYEQYF
V: TRBV18; D: TRBD1; size: few; J: TRBJ1-5; DNA: TGTGCCAGCTCACCGGACAGGGGACGGCAGCCCCAGCATTTT; CDR3: CASSPDRGRQPQHF
V: TRBV7-9; D: NA; size: NA; J: TRBJ1-2; DNA: TGTGCCAGCAGCTCAAATCAGGGAAAGGCCAATGGCTACACCTTC; CDR3: CASSSNQGKANGYTF
V: TRBV6-1; D: NA; size: NA; J: TRBJ2-1; DNA: TGTGCCAGCAGTACGAGGGGGGGGCTCCGCAATGAGCAGTTCTTC; CDR3: CASSTRGGLRNEQFF
V: TRBV6-4; D: TRBD2; size: NA; J: TRBJ2-7; DNA: TGTGCCAGCAGCATACTAGCGGGGTACGGCTACGAGCAGTACTTC; CDR3: CASSILAGYGYEQYF
V: TRBV6-6; D: NA; size: NA; J: TRBJ2-2; DNA: TGTGCCAGCCGTTCCAGGGACACCGGGGAGCTGTTTTTT; CDR3: CASRSRDTGELFF
V: TRBV5-1; D: NA; size: once; J: TRBJ2-7; DNA: TGCGCCAGCAGCTTGGCCGTCCGACAGAACTACGAGCAGTACTTC; CDR3: CASSLAVRQNYEQYF
V: TRBV19; D: TRBD1; size: few; J: TRBJ1-5; DNA: TGTGCCAGTAGGGGACAGTTAAATCAGCCCCAGCATTTT; CDR3: CASRGQLNQPQHF
V: TRBV5-6; D: TRBD2; size: NA; J: TRBJ2-7; DNA: TGTGCCAGCAGCTTTGTTAGCGGGTACGAGCAGTACTTC; CDR3: CASSFVSGYEQYF
V: TRBV2; D: NA; size: NA; J: TRBJ1-5; DNA: TGTGCCAGTCGGAGGCTGCCCCAGCATTTT; CDR3: CASRRLPQHF
V: TRBV4-1; D: TRBD2; size: NA; J: TRBJ2-3; DNA: TGCGCCAGCAGCTCCAGCGGGAGACGCCCGCCGGGCACAGATACGCAGTATTTT; CDR3: CASSSSGRRPPGTDTQYF
V: TRBV6-1; D: TRBD2; size: NA; J: TRBJ2-7; DNA: TGTGCCAGCAGTGCGCTAGCGGGAGCCTACGAGCAGTACTTC; CDR3: CASSALAGAYEQYF
V: TRBV11-2; D: NA; size: NA; J: TRBJ2-2; DNA: TGTGCCAGCAGCTTCCCAGCGGGCCCCTCAAGGGAGGAGCTGTTTTTT; CDR3: CASSFPAGPSREELFF
V: TRBV6-5; D: NA; size: NA; J: TRBJ2-2; DNA: TGTGCCAGCAGTTGGGGGCGAAACACCGGGGAGCTGTTTTTT; CDR3: CASSWGRNTGELFF
V: TRBV6-1; D: NA; size: NA; J: TRBJ2-7; DNA: TGTGCCAGCCGATTAAGGGGTCTGGACGAGCAGTACTTC; CDR3: CASRLRGLDEQYF
V: TRBV9; D: TRBD1; size: NA; J: TRBJ1-5; DNA: TGTGCCAGCAGCGTAGGGGGTACAGGGGGCCAGCCCCAGCATTTT; CDR3: CASSVGGTGGQPQHF
V: TRBV19; D: TRBD1; size: NA; J: TRBJ2-1; DNA: TGTGCCAGTAGTATAGGGGGCCACAGGGGGCGAGGCAGAAATTTCGATGAGCAGTTCTTC; CDR3: CASSIGGHRGRGRNFDEQFF
V: TRBV6-1; D: NA; size: NA; J: TRBJ2-1; DNA: TGTGCCAGCAGTGAAACGCGGGACAATGAGCAGTTCTTC; CDR3: CASSETRDNEQFF
V: TRBV7-9; D: NA; size: NA; J: TRBJ2-5; DNA: TGTGCCAGCAGCAAAGGGACACTATATAAAGAGACCCAGTACTTC; CDR3: CASSKGTLYKETQYF
V: TRBV6-1; D: TRBD1; size: NA; J: TRBJ1-2; DNA: TGTGCCATTTCCCGACAGGGAAGTGGCTATGGCTACACCTTC; CDR3: CAISRQGSGYGYTF
V: TRBV29-1; D: NA; size: NA; J: TRBJ1-3; DNA: TGCAGCGTGTTGGGGGGACTGCCCTCTGGAAACACCATATATTTT; CDR3: CSVLGGLPSGNTIYF
V: TRBV30; D: NA; size: NA; J: TRBJ1-5; DNA: TGTGCCTGGAGTGTAGGGCAGGGAAAGAGTCAGCCCCAGCATTTT; CDR3: CAWSVGQGKSQPQHF
V: TRBV21-1; D: NA; size: NA; J: TRBJ1-4; DNA: TGTGCCAGCAGCAACCGGGGGGCTGATGAAAAACTGTTTTTT; CDR3: CASSNRGADEKLFF
V: TRBV15; D: TRBD2; size: NA; J: TRBJ2-5; DNA: TGTGCCACCAGCAGCGGACTAGCGGGAGGGGAGACCCAGTACTTC; CDR3: CATSSGLAGGETQYF
V: TRBV10-2; D: TRBD2; size: NA; J: TRBJ2-7; DNA: TGCGCCAGCAGTCCGACTAGCGGGGCGGGCTACGAGCAGTACTTC; CDR3: CASSPTSGAGYEQYF
V: TRBV19; D: TRBD2; size: NA; J: TRBJ2-1; DNA: TGTGCCAGTAGTACCCGGACTAGCGGGAGGCCTCAGGGTGAGCAGTTCTTC; CDR3: CASSTRTSGRPQGEQFF
V: TRBV28; D: NA; size: NA; J: TRBJ1-3; DNA: TGTGCCAGCAGTTCTGGAGCTGGAAACACCATATATTTT; CDR3: CASSSGAGNTIYF
V: TRBV28; D: NA; size: NA; J: TRBJ2-5; DNA: TGTGCCAGCAGTTTATTTACGGGTATAGGAGAGACCCAGTACTTC; CDR3: CASSLFTGIGETQYF
V: TRBV7-8; D: TRBD2; size: NA; J: TRBJ2-7; DNA: TGTGCCAGCAGCTTAGTAGCGGGAGCGGGAGAGCAGTACTTC; CDR3: CASSLVAGAGEQYF
V: TRBV5-1; D: TRBD2; size: NA; J: TRBJ2-1; DNA: TGCGCCAGCAGCTTGGGACTAGCGGGAGGTAAAGATGAGCAGTTCTTC; CDR3: CASSLGLAGGKDEQFF
V: TRBV27; D: NA; size: NA; J: TRBJ1-1; DNA: TGTGCCAGCAGTTTACAACTTCCAGGGGCCCAACAAAGGGCTTTCTTT; CDR3: CASSLQLPGAQQRAFF
V: TRBV5-3; D: NA; size: NA; J: TRBJ2-5; DNA: TGTGCCAGAAGCCCGCGCGCGGGGGCAGGGAGAGAGACCCAGTACTTC; CDR3: CARSPRAGAGRETQYF
V: TRBV6-5; D: NA; size: NA; J: TRBJ2-7; DNA: TGTGCCAGCAGGACTGTCTACGAGCAGTACTTC; CDR3: CASRTVYEQYF
V: TRBV28; D: NA; size: NA; J: TRBJ2-4; DNA: TGTGCCAGCAATCAGGGGGCCAAAAACATTCAGTACTTC; CDR3: CASNQGAKNIQYF
V: TRBV7-6; D: NA; size: NA; J: TRBJ2-1; DNA: TGTGCCAGCAGCTCAACTCTAGAGGGTCTAGGCAATGAGCAGTTCTTC; CDR3: CASSSTLEGLGNEQFF
V: TRBV7-9; D: TRBD1; size: NA; J: TRBJ2-7; DNA: TGTGCCAGCAGCTTAGGACAGGGGGGGTCCTACGAGCAGTACTTC; CDR3: CASSLGQGGSYEQYF
V: TRBV6-6; D: TRBD2; size: NA; J: TRBJ2-1; DNA: TGTGCCAGCAGCCCGCGGGGGACTAGCAGCGTCGGGCAGTTCTTC; CDR3: CASSPRGTSSVGQFF
V: TRBV28; D: TRBD1; size: few; J: TRBJ1-6; DNA: TGTGCCAGCAGTATGAGACAGGGGGTTAATTCACCCCTCCACTTT; CDR3: CASSMRQGVNSPLHF
V: TRBV5-1; D: TRBD2; size: once; J: TRBJ2-7; DNA: TGCGCCAGCAGCCATGGGACTAGCGGGAGCGAGCAGTACTTC; CDR3: CASSHGTSGSEQYF
V: TRBV2; D: TRBD2; size: NA; J: TRBJ2-3; DNA: TGTGCCAGCAGTTGGGGTCTAGCGGGGGGGGCAGATACGCAGTATTTT; CDR3: CASSWGLAGGADTQYF
V: TRBV5-4; D: NA; size: NA; J: TRBJ2-5; DNA: TGTGCCAGCAGCTCGCGGGACCTCCAAGAGACCCAGTACTTC; CDR3: CASSSRDLQETQYF